The TCR beta chain described here comes from a study of blood T cells in healthy people across ages. Study observations and caveats: In long-lived donors, naive CD4+ cell counts and diversity exceeded those of aged donors. Estimated diversity across one million T cells was deemed an underestimate.

On this clonotype itself: Its antigen remains unidentified.

Combining a sample-barcoded 5' primer with a J-beta primer mix, a second PCR ran for roughly 7 to 11 cycles. A minimum of 2.5 million CDR3-containing paired-end reads was obtained for each sample. Using its own MiXCR run on the 5' RACE reads, TCRdb lists one record per CDR3 protein. The sample has approximately 600,000 distinct CDR3 sequences, about 54% seen once; the top ten hold around 37%. Germline values: CDR1 MDHEN, CDR2 SYDVKM. With 10 bases clipped from V and 4 bases from J, the junction kept 9 bases outside the gene matches. The CDR3 is 13 residues long. The sequenced sample consisted of blood. The chain links TRBV28 to TRBJ1-2; TRBD1 aligns across 7 bases. The TCR was taken from a man in his 60s in good health. This CDR3 reads CATTTGQVYGYTF. In nucleotides, the CDR3 is TGTGCCACGACGACAGGGCAGGTCTATGGCTACACCTTC.